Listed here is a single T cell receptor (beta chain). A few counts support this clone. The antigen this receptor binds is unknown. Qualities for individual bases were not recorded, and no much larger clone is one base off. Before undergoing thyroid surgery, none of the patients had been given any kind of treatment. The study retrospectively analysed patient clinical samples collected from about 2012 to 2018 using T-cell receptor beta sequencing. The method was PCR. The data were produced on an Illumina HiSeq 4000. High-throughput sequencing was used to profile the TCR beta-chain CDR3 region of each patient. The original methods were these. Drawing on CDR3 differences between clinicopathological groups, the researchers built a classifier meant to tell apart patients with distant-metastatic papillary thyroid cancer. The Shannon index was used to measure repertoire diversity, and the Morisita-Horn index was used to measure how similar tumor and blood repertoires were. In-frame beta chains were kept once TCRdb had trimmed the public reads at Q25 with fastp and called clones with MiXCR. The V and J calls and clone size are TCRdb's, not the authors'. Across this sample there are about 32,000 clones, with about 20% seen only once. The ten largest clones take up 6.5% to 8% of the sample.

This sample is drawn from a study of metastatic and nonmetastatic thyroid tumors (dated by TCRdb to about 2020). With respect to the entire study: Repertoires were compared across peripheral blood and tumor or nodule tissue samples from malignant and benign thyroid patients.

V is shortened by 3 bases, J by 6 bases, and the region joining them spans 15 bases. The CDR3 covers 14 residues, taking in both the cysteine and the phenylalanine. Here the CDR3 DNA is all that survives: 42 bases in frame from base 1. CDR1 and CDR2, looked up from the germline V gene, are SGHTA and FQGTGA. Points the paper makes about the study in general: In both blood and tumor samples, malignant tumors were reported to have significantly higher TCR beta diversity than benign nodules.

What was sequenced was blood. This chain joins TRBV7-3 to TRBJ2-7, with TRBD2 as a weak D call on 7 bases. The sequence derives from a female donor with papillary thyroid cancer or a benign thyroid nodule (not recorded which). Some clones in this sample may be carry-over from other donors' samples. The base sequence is TGTGCCAGCAGCTTGGGGGGCGGGAGCTCCGAGCAGTACTTC. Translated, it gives CASSLGGGSSEQYF.